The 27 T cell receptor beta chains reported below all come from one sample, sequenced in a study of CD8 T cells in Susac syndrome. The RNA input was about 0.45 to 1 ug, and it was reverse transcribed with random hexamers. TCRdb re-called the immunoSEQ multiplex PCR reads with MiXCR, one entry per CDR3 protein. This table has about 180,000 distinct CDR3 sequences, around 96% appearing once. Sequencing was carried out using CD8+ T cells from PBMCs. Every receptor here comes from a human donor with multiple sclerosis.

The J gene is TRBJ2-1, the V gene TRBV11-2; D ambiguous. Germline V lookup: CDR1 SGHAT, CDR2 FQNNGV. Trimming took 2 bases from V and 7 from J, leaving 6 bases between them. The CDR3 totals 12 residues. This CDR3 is CASSLKRNEQFF. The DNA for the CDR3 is TGTGCCAGCAGCTTAAAAAGGAATGAGCAGTTCTTC.

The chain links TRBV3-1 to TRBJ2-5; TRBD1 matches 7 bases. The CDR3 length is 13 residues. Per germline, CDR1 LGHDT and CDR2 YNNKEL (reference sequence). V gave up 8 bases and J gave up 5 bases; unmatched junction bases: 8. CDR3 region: CASVQGIEETQYF. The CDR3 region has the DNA TGTGCCAGCGTACAGGGGATTGAGGAGACCCAGTACTTC.

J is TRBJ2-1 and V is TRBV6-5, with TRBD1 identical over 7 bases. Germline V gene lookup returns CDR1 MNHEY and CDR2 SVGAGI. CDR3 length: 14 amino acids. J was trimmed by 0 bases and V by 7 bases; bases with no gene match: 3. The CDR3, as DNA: TGTGCCAGCAACCGACAGGGCTCCTACAATGAGCAGTTCTTC. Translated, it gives CASNRQGSYNEQFF.

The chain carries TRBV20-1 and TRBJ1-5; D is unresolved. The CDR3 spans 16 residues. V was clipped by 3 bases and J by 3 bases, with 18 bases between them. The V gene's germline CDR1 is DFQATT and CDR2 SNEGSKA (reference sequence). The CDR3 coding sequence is TGCAGTGCTAGGACGGAAGGATGGAATAACAATCAGCCCCAGCATTTT. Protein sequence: CSARTEGWNNNQPQHF.

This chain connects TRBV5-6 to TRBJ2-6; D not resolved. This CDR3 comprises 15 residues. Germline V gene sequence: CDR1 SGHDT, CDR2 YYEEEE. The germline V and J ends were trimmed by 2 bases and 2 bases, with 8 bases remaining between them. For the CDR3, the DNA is TGTGCCAGCAGCTTTCAACAAACTGGGGCCAACGTCCTGACTTTC. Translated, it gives CASSFQQTGANVLTF.

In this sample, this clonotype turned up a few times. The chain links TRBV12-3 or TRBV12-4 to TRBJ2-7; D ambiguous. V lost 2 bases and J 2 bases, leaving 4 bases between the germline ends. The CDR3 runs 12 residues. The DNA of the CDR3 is TGTGCCAGCAGTTTAATTCCCTACGAGCAGTACTTC. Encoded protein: CASSLIPYEQYF.

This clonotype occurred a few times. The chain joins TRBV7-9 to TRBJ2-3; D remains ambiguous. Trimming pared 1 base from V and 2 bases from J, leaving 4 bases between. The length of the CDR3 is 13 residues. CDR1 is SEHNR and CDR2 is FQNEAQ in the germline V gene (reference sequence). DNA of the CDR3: TGTGCCAGCAGCTTAGTTCTCACAGATACGCAGTATTTT. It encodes CASSLVLTDTQYF.

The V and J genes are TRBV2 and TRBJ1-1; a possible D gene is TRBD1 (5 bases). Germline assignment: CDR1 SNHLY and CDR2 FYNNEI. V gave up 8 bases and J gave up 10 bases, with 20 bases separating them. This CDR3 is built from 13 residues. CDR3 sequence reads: CASPGVTRGSAFF. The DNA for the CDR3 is TGTGCCAGCCCCGGGGTAACTCGGGGCTCAGCTTTCTTT.

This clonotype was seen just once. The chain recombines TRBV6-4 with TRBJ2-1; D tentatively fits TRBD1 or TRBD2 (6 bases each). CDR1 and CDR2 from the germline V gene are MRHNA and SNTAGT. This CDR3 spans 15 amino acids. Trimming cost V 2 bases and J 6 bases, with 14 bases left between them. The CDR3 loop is CASSDGRGDGNEQFF. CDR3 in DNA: TGTGCCAGCAGTGACGGAAGGGGGGATGGCAATGAGCAGTTCTTC.

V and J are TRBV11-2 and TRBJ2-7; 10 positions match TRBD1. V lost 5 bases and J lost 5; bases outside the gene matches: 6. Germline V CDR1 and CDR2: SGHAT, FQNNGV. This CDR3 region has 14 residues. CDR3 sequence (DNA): TGTGCCAGCAGCCTCGGGACAGGGGATGACGAGCAGTACTTC. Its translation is CASSLGTGDDEQYF.

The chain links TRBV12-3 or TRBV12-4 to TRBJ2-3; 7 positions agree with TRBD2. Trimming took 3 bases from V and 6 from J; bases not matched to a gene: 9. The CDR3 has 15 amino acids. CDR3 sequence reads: CASSFEGREGDTQYF. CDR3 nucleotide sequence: TGTGCCAGCAGTTTTGAAGGCAGGGAGGGGGATACGCAGTATTTT.

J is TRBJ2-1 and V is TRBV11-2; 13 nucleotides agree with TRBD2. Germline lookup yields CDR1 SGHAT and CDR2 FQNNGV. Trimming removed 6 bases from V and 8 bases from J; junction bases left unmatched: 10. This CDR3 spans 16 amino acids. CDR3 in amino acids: CASRVPGLAGSHEQFF. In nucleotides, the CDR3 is TGTGCCAGCAGAGTGCCGGGACTAGCGGGATCCCATGAGCAGTTCTTC.

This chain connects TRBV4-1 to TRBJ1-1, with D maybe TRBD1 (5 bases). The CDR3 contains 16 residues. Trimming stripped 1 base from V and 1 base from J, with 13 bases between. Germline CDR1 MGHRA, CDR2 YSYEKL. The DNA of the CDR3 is TGCGCCAGCAGCCAAGTCGCCTGGGGCGAGAACACTGAAGCTTTCTTT. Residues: CASSQVAWGENTEAFF.

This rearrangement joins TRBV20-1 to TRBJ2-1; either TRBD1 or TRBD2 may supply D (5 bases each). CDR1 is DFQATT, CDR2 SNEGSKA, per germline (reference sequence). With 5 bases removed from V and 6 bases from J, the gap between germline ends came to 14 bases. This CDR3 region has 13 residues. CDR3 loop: CSAYPGPSNEQFF. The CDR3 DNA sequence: TGCAGTGCTTACCCGGGACCTAGCAATGAGCAGTTCTTC.

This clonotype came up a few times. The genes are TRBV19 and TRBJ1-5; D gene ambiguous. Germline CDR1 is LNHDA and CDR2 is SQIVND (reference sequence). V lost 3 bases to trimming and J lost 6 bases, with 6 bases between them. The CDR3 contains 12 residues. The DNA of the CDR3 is TGTGCCAGTAGTATTGGCGGTCAGCCCCAGCATTTT. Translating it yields CASSIGGQPQHF.

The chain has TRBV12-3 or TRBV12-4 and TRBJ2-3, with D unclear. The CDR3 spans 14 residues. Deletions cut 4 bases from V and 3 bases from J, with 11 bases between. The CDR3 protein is CASSSDMRTDTQYF. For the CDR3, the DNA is TGTGCCAGCAGTTCGGATATGAGGACAGATACGCAGTATTTT.

The CDR3 loop reads CASSLGSGAGELFF. In DNA form, the CDR3 reads TGTGCCAGCAGCTTGGGGTCCGGGGCCGGGGAGCTGTTTTTT. The chain combines TRBV5-6 with TRBJ2-2; TRBD2 is a possible D gene (5 bases). V lost 0 bases to trimming and J lost 6 bases, with 9 bases between them. Germline V gives CDR1 SGHDT, CDR2 YYEEEE. The CDR3 sequence is 14 residues long. The whole variable domain, remainder taken from reference TRBV5-6 and TRBJ2-2, is DAGVTQSPTHLIKTRGQQVTLRCSPKSGHDTVSWYQQALGQGPQFIFQYYEEEERQRGNFPDRFSGHQFPNYSSELNVNALLLGDSALYLCASSLGSGAGELFFGEGSRLTVL.

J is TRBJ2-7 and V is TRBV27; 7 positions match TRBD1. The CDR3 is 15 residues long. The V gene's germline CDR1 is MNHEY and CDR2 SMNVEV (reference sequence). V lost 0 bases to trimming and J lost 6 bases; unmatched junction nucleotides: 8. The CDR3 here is CASSLSTGPFLEQYF. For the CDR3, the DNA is TGTGCCAGCAGTTTATCGACAGGGCCCTTTCTCGAGCAGTACTTC.

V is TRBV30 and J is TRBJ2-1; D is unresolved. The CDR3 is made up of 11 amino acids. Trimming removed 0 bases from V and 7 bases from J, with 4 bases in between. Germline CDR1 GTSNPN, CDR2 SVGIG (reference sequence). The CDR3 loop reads CAWSVHNEQFF. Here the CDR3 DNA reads TGTGCCTGGAGTGTACATAATGAGCAGTTCTTC.

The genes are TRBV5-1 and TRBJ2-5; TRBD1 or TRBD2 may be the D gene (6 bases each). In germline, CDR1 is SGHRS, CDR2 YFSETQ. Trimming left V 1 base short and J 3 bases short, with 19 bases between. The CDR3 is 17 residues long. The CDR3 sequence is CASSLLGGRVLEETQYF. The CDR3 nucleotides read TGCGCCAGCAGCTTGCTCGGGGGCAGGGTTTTGGAAGAGACCCAGTACTTC.

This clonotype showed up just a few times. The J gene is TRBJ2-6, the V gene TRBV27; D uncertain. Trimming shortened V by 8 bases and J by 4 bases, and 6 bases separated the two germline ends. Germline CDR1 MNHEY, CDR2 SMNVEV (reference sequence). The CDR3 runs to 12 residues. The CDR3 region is CASRSGANVLTF. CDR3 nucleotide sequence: TGTGCCAGCCGGTCCGGGGCCAACGTCCTGACTTTC.

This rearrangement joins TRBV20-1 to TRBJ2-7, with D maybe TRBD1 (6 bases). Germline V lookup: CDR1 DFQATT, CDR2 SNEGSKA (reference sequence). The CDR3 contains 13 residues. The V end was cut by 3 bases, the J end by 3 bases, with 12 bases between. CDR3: CSASKGDNYEQYF. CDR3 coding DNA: TGCAGTGCTAGTAAGGGGGACAACTACGAGCAGTACTTC.

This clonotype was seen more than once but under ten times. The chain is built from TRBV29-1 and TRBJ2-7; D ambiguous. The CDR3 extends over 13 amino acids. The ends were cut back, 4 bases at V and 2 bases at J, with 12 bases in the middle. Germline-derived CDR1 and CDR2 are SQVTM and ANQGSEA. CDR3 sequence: CSVAAGDTYEQYF. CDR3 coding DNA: TGCAGCGTTGCGGCAGGCGACACCTACGAGCAGTACTTC.

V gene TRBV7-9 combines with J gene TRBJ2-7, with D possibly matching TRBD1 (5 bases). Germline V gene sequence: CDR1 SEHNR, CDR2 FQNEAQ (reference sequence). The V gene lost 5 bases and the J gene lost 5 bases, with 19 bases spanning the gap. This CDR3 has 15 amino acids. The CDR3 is CASSHMDTVLHEQYF. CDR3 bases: TGTGCCAGCAGCCACATGGACACTGTCTTGCACGAGCAGTACTTC.

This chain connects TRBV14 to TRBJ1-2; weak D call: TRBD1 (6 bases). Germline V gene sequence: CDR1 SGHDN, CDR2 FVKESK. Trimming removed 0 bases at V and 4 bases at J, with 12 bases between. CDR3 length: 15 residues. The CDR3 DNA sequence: TGTGCCAGCAGCCAAGATTTCAGGGGAGTCTATGGCTACACCTTC. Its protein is CASSQDFRGVYGYTF.

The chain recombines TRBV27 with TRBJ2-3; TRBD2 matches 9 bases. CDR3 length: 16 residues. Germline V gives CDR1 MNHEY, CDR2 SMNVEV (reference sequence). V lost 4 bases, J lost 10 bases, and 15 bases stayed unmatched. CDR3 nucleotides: TGTGCCAGCAGTTCCCTTAGCGGGGGACCAGGTGTGGCGCAGTATTTT. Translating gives CASSSLSGGPGVAQYF.

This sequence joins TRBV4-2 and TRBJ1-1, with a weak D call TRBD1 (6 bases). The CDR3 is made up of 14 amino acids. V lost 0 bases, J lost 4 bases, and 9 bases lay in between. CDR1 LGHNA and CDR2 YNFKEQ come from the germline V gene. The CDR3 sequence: CASSQDSGATEAFF. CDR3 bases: TGTGCCAGCAGCCAAGATTCAGGGGCCACTGAAGCTTTCTTT.